This T cell receptor beta chain was identified during a study of cytomegalovirus exposure and HLA in healthy donors (dated by TCRdb to 2016 to 2017). As for the study more broadly: An earlier analysis of approximately 640 of the donors reported more than 250 Gb of sequence data and 100 million to 130 million unique TCR beta sequences from around 200 million T cells. Roughly 310 gigabases of sequencing data and 70 million to 85 million unique TCR sequences were included in an early release covering about 620 HLA-typed donors. Among the roughly 390 genotyped donors, approximately 76% belonged to the genetic ancestry cluster associated with self-reported Caucasian donors. The study aimed to test whether cataloging public T cell receptors could reveal signatures of past pathogen exposure. Using immunosequencing, the study profiled T cell repertoires from 666 subjects and related those repertoires to cytomegalovirus serostatus. Along with the roughly 670-subject first cohort, a separate validation cohort of over 90 different subjects was used. The study combined high-throughput TCR immunosequencing, statistical association of individual TCRs with disease status, and machine learning to predict cytomegalovirus infection status. A later analysis re-analyzed previously published TCR beta repertoires from 666 donors and added high-resolution HLA genotyping to study TCR occurrence patterns. Rather than drawing on any new phenotypic data, the later analysis identified candidate immune exposures from TCR beta sequences and the way those sequences occurred across donors. An earlier analysis of roughly 600 of the donors used high-throughput TCR beta sequencing to judge whether each TCR beta V gene segment behaved as functional or pseudogenic. Donor age, sex, ethnicity and CMV serostatus were collected together with the repertoire data. In a later genetic analysis, genome-wide SNP genotypes for about three fifths of the 666 donors were used, and that subset was treated as a discovery cohort. Every repertoire in the discovery cohort had been generated on one and the same sequencing platform. Both class I and class II loci were covered by HLA typing, at four-digit resolution. Typing coverage differed by locus: A, B, C, DRB1 and DQB1 were typed in roughly 620-630 donors, DQA1 in 500 to 550, DPA1 in some 600, and DPB1 in 400 to 490. About 5 DR-DQ haplotypes were handled as single units for association and clustering, since linkage in the cohort was strong. Across approximately 400 genotyped donors of the cohort, an average of about 250,000 unique TCR beta nucleotide sequences per donor were sequenced, and about a sixth of those sequences were non-productive.

V and J are truncated by 11 bases and 0 bases respectively, leaving an intervening sequence of 14 bases. Taken from cysteine to phenylalanine, the CDR3 has 14 residues. The retained sequence is limited to the CDR3, 42 bases, with the frame set at the first base. The germline V gene (reference sequence) yields MNHEY for CDR1 and SMNVEV for CDR2. The investigation overall reported the following: The classifier was reported to diagnose cytomegalovirus status with high specificity and sensitivity in both the original and validation cohorts. The authors suggested that the approach could potentially be generalized to other disease states and immunological phenotypes. A cluster of highly shared sequence variants was judged likely to represent a technical artifact of the sequencing pipeline. An earlier analysis of roughly 570 of the donors showed that most TCR beta V segments appeared in productive rearrangements either about 87% or about 30% of the time, which broadly matched IMGT annotations. A later analysis found that TCR association rates varied across HLA loci, with DRB1 alleles showing the most associated TCRs and HLA-C alleles the fewest. According to a later analysis, most CMV-associated TCR beta chains appeared to be HLA-restricted, and the HLA associations seemed to be driven largely by CMV exposure. When HLA alleles, especially DR and DQ, strongly co-occurred, attributing TCR associations to individual alleles was difficult. Most TCR sequences were seen in very few donors, while some public TCRs were found in many individuals. Three of the identified cytomegalovirus-associated TCR beta chains were confirmed in vitro to be specific for cytomegalovirus antigens. The study listed 150 to 200 TCR beta chains as associated with cytomegalovirus. A later analysis found that HLA-associated TCR beta chains were more clonally expanded and had lower generation probabilities than equally common non-associated chains. Because counts were too low, 15 to 20 rarely observed V segments, including chromosome 9 orphons, were excluded from the earlier analysis of a few hundred of the donors. A later analysis associated 15,000 or so TCR beta sequences with specific HLA alleles at a false discovery rate of 0.05. A further reported finding was that TCR beta sequences accurately predicted the HLA-A and HLA-B alleles for most subjects in the first cohort. The presence/absence analyses assumed that sequencing depth was roughly uniform across donors, and that assumption may not be true. Only TCR beta chains were sequenced in this cohort, and the absence of alpha or paired-chain data limited detectable features. Because the 87-base-pair reads could not distinguish some IMGT-functional V segments, including TRBV6-2 and TRBV6-3, those segments were excluded. The only immune exposure information available for the cohort was CMV serostatus. An association between a missense DCLRE1C variant and V-gene and J-gene trimming of TCR beta chains was found in a later genetic analysis and replicated in an independent cohort. In a later analysis, several top co-occurrence clusters were reported to appear linked to parvovirus B19, influenza, CMV and Epstein-Barr virus. Correlated functional status among segregating V segments might reflect linkage disequilibrium, but an unknown experimental factor could not be ruled out. Because HLA typing was missing for some donors at each locus, association tests included only the typed subset. Compared with the approximately 600-donor mean, donors in an Asian-associated ancestry cluster had fewer N-insertions in productive TCRs, according to a later genetic analysis.

As concerns this clone: The antigen it binds to is not known. No much larger clonotype is one base removed from it; base qualities were not supplied.

The cohort comprised some 680 healthy bone marrow donors. All cohort members were sampled while nominally healthy, although unrecorded immune exposures were likely present. The donor tested CMV seronegative and was one of the 352 seronegative cohort members. Every donor gave a peripheral blood sample, and the peripheral blood mononuclear cells from that sample were used for TCR beta sequencing. Genomic DNA extraction from the blood cell samples was performed with the Qiagen DNeasy Blood Extraction Kit. To prepare the library, the immunoSEQ multiplex PCR assay was applied. A mixture of 60 forward primers for TCR Vbeta segments and 13 reverse primers for TCR Jbeta segments was used in the multiplex PCR. The CDR3 region of rearranged TCR beta genes was amplified from genomic DNA with a multiplex PCR assay. On the Illumina HiSeq System, the amplified TCR beta libraries were sequenced as 87-base-pair reads. The original methods were these. In a later analysis, some 80 million unique TCR beta chains were counted across the roughly 610 repertoires, and around 10 million of these chains were shared by at least two donors. Raw reads were error-corrected and collapsed into unique sequences with a nearest-neighbor algorithm that merged closely related sequences to remove PCR and sequencing errors. V, D and J gene segments were assigned by aligning CDR3 sequences to IMGT reference sequences. For a sequence to be retained, at least a six-nucleotide match to both a V gene segment and a J gene segment was required. Rearrangements were called productive when the CDR3 lacked stop codons and stayed in frame with V and J; all others were non-productive. CDR3 was defined according to IMGT convention as the region running from the second conserved V-encoded cysteine to the conserved J-encoded phenylalanine. The earlier analysis of about 620 of the donors excluded sequences that lacked an unambiguous match to a single V gene segment. In an earlier analysis of approximately 610 of the donors, V segments were called functional above 56.7% productive rearrangements and were called segregating when the between-donor standard deviation exceeded 5%. A statistical classification framework was built to diagnose cytomegalovirus status from the catalog of TCR beta chain sequences. V and J gene assignment, in a later analysis, came from comparing TCR nucleotide sequences with IMGT/GENE-DB human TR gene sequences. Using the TCRdist pipeline, a later analysis assigned CDR3 sequences along with most-parsimonious VDJ recombination scenarios. In a later analysis, every TCR beta chain was defined by the combination of its CDR3 amino acid sequence and its V-gene family, and reads without a unique V-gene family were dropped. In a later analysis, 500 to 700 highly shared, low-generation-probability nucleotide sequences were removed to address suspected cross-contamination and a sequencing artifact. In a later analysis, a clonal expansion index for each public chain was calculated from normalized within-repertoire ranks of inferred template counts. In a later analysis, generation probabilities were computed with a VDJ recombination model fitted to out-of-frame rearrangements, and the resulting probabilities were checked against IGoR. In a later analysis, TCR-TCR, TCR-HLA and TCR-CMV co-occurrence was scored with hypergeometric tests, and a repertoire-size bias correction was applied to TCR pairs. False discovery rates were estimated in a later analysis by permuting HLA or CMV assignments 20 times. In a later analysis, co-occurring TCRs were grouped with DBSCAN, and TCRdist sequence similarity was added when clustering was performed within HLA-allele-positive subsets. Repertoires with fewer than 30,000 or more than 120,000 public chains were left out of co-occurrence clustering, as were several repertoires with anomalous nucleotide sharing. The immuneACCESS repertoire file appears here via TCRdb, limited to in-frame rearrangements. These files lack a portion of the clones; in checked studies, under half of the deficit traces to unresolved V genes, and the cause of the others is not known. For V, J and clone size, that table is used; D and trimming come from the DNA. This sample is represented by about 160,000 clones; approximately 86% of them were singletons. The ten largest clones capture roughly 1.9% of the sample.

The receptor was derived from a woman aged 18-30 years in good health and CMV-seronegative. The rearrangement joined TRBV27 to TRBJ1-5; the D gene is possibly TRBD1, with 5 bases matching. The sample comprised PBMCs. The DNA sequence is TGTGCCTCTGGGGGGTTCTATAGCAATCAGCCCCAGCATTTT. Its protein reads: CASGGFYSNQPQHF.